This TCR beta chain was captured by sequencing in a study of monozygotic twins with inflammatory bowel disease. Findings of the study overall: The analysis failed to separate different T cell subtypes. The co-twins with IBD showed lower TCRbeta diversity (inverse Simpson) than their healthy siblings.

Regarding this clonotype: The antigen remains unidentified.

Following a re-call of the 5' RACE reads, TCRdb has one entry per CDR3 protein and lacks DNA. This table holds around 380,000 distinct CDR3 sequences. This CDR3 has 14 amino acids. The germline gives CDR1 SGHKS, CDR2 YYEKEE (reference sequence). The source material was blood. The sequence was obtained from a human donor with ulcerative colitis or Crohn's disease, or a healthy co-twin of an affected twin (not recorded which). The chain is built from TRBV5-5 and TRBJ2-7; the TCRdb D gene call, TRBD1, has no DNA to confirm it. The CDR3: CASADRGQRNEQYF.